The entry below describes one T cell receptor beta chain. Libraries were prepared by immunoSEQ multiplex PCR; TCRdb keeps only in-frame clonotypes and omits some of them. The table shows a few hundred thousand clones, with approximately 85% occurring only once. This entry belongs to a study of blood T cell repertoires in COVID-19. Turning to the study itself: The United States, Italy and Spain were the sources of the acute and convalescent COVID-19 samples. PBMCs, B-cell-depleted T cells, or T cells were the source of the cDNA or gDNA that made up the material.

V lost 2 bases and J 0 bases, leaving 11 bases between the germline ends. In germline, CDR1 is GTSNPN, CDR2 SVGIG (reference sequence). The CDR3 is made up of 14 amino acids. Sequenced input: PBMCs or T cells enriched from blood (not recorded which). This chain links TRBV30 with TRBJ2-7, with D tentatively TRBD2 (6 bases). This sequence originates from a woman under 40 who had recovered from COVID-19. CDR3 region: CAWSWAGSSYEQYF. Written as DNA, the CDR3 is TGTGCCTGGAGTTGGGCGGGGAGCTCCTACGAGCAGTACTTC. Looking up the rest from reference TRBV30 and TRBJ2-7 gives the full variable domain: SQTIHQWPATLVQPVGSPLSLECTVEGTSNPNLYWYRQAAGRGLQLLFYSVGIGQISSEVPQNLSASRPQDRQFILSSKKLLLSDSGFYLCAWSWAGSSYEQYFGPGTRLTVT.